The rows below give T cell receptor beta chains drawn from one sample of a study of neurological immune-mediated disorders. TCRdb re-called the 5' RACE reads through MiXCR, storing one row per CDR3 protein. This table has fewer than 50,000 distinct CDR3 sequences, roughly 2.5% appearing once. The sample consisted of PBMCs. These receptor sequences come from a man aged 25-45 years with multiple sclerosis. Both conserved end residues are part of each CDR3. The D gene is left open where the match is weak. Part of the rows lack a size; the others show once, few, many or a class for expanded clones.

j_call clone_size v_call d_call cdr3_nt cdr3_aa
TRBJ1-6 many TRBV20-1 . TGCAGTGCTAGAGAGGCCCAGGATAGAATTGACTCACCCCTCCACTTT CSAREAQDRIDSPLHF
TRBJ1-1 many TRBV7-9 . TGTGCCAGCAGCCGTTGGGAGAACACTGAAGCTTTCTTT CASSRWENTEAFF
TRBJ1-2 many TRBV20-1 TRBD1 TGCAGTGCCCCACCCGGGGACAGAAACTATGGCTACACCTTC CSAPPGDRNYGYTF
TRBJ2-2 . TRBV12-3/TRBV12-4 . TGTGCCACGAACGGCAGACAGAACACCGGGGAGCTGTTTTTT CATNGRQNTGELFF
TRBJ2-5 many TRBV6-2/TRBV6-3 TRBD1 TGTGCCAGCAGCCAGGGGACAGGGGATCTGGAGACCCAGTACTTC CASSQGTGDLETQYF
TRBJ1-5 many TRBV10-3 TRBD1 TGTGCCATCAGCGGGACAGGTCAGAGCAATCAGCCCCAGCATTTT CAISGTGQSNQPQHF
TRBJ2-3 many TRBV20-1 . TGCAGTGCTAGAGATCCGACCGCTTCAGATACGCAGTATTTT CSARDPTASDTQYF
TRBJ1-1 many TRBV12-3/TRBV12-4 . TGTGCCAGCAGTTTAGTACAGGGAAACCGGGCTGAAGCTTTCTTT CASSLVQGNRAEAFF
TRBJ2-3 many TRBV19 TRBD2 TGTGCCAGTAGCCCACTAGCGGCTAGCACAGATACGCAGTATTTT CASSPLAASTDTQYF
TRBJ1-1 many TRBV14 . TGTGCCAGCAGCCATTTAGGACAGAGGAACACTGAAGCTTTCTTT CASSHLGQRNTEAFF
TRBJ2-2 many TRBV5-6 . TGTGCCAGCAGTTACGATTTAGGCCCCACCGGGGAGCTGTTTTTT CASSYDLGPTGELFF
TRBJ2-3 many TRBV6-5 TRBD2 TGTGCCAGCATCCCCCTGACTAGCGGGAACACAGATACGCAGTATTTT CASIPLTSGNTDTQYF
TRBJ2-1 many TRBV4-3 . TGCGCCAGCAGCCAAGATACAGGGCAATACAATGAGCAGTTCTTC CASSQDTGQYNEQFF
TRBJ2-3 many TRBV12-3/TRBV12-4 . TGTGCCAGCAGTTTGTCCCGGGGCCCGTATGCGCAGTATTTT CASSLSRGPYAQYF
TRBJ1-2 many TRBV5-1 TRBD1 TGCGCCAGCAGCGAGGCAGGGGGCCGCGACTATGGCTACACCTTC CASSEAGGRDYGYTF
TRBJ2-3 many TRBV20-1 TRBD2 TGCAGTGCTTTAAGCGGGAGCCTTCTTAGCACAGATACGCAGTATTTT CSALSGSLLSTDTQYF
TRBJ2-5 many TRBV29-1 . TGCAGCGTTGAGCAGGGAGCCCAAGAGACCCAGTACTTC CSVEQGAQETQYF
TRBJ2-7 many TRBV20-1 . TGCAGTGCTACCGGACAGTCGCCCGCCTACGAGCAGTACTTC CSATGQSPAYEQYF
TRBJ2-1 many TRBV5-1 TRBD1 TGCGCCAGCAGCACGGGACAGGGGGGAGGACAGCAGTTCTTC CASSTGQGGGQQFF
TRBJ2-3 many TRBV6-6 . TGTGCCACCAGGTCAGATACGCAGTATTTT CATRSDTQYF
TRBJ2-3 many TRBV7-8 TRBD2 TGTGCCAGCAGCTTTGCTAGCGGGGACACAGATACGCAGTATTTT CASSFASGDTDTQYF
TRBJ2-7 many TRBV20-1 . TGCAGTGCTAGAGCCCAGACAGGCGCGTCCTACGAGCAGTACTTC CSARAQTGASYEQYF
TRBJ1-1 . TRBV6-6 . TGTGCCAGCAGTTATCTAGGGGCGGGCACTGAAGCTTTCTTT CASSYLGAGTEAFF
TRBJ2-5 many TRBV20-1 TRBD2 TGCAGTGCTAGAGATACCCAGCGGGAGTACCAAGAGACCCAGTACTTC CSARDTQREYQETQYF
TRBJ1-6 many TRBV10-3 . TGTGCCATCAGTGACAGGGGTAGGGATTCACCCCTCCACTTT CAISDRGRDSPLHF